These 32 T cell receptor beta chains were sequenced from one sample in a study of shared clonotypes between healthy human individuals. Selected positively for CCR7 and CD45RO-negative, naive CD8 cells excluded terminally differentiated effector memory CD45RA+ cells. Profiling relied on immunoSEQ multiplex PCR, and the TCRdb table lists in-frame clones only, not all of them. Counted here are around 2.1 million clones, about 93% occurring once; the ten biggest clones make up 1.5% to 2%. Specimen: naive CD8+ T cells from PBMCs. The receptors originated from a man aged 18-30 years in good health. Some clones in this sample may be carry-over from other donors' samples.

The V call is TRBV11-2, the J call TRBJ2-7, with D perhaps given as TRBD1 or TRBD2 (5 bases each). The CDR3 runs 16 residues. Germline lookup yields CDR1 SGHAT and CDR2 FQNNGV. The V end lost 5 bases, the J end lost 3 bases, and 20 bases lay between the germline ends. CDR3 residues: CASSLTGRAVSYEQYF. The CDR3 DNA sequence: TGTGCCAGCAGCCTGACGGGACGGGCTGTGAGCTACGAGCAGTACTTC.

DNA of the CDR3: TGTGCCAGTAGTATAGCCTCCTGGGGTACAGGCGAGCAGTACTTC. Its protein product is CASSIASWGTGEQYF. The gene calls are TRBV19 and TRBJ2-7, with D perhaps TRBD1 (5 bases). This CDR3 comprises 15 residues. Germline V CDR1 and CDR2: LNHDA, SQIVND (reference sequence). V was trimmed by 1 base and J by 6 bases, leaving 16 bases between them.

V and J are TRBV9 and TRBJ2-3; D perhaps matches TRBD1 (6 bases). This CDR3 is built from 16 residues. Germline V gene sequence: CDR1 SGDLS, CDR2 YYNGEE. V shed 3 bases and J shed 1 base, with 15 bases lying between them. CDR3 region: CASSAHREGGTDTQYF. In DNA, the CDR3 is TGTGCCAGCAGCGCCCACAGGGAAGGGGGCACAGATACGCAGTATTTT. Drawing the rest from reference TRBV9 and TRBJ2-3, the complete variable domain is DSGVTQTPKHLITATGQRVTLRCSPRSGDLSVYWYQQSLDQGLQFLIQYYNGEERAKGNILERFSAQQFPDLHSELNLSSLELGDSALYFCASSAHREGGTDTQYFGPGTRLTVL.

This clone was detected only once. The chain links TRBV15 to TRBJ2-7; D is possibly TRBD2 (5 bases). The germline V and J ends were trimmed by 4 bases and 7 bases, with 14 bases remaining between them. The germline gives CDR1 LNHNV, CDR2 YYDKDF (reference sequence). CDR3 size: 13 residues. In DNA, the CDR3 is TGTGCCACCAGCACAGCCGAGGGTCGGGAGCAGTACTTC. Residues: CATSTAEGREQYF.

This clone has just one count. This rearrangement joins TRBV11-3 to TRBJ2-3; possibly TRBD1 for D (5 bases). The CDR3 is made up of 13 amino acids. Looked up from germline, CDR1 is SGHNT and CDR2 is YENEEA. The V end lost 5 bases, the J end lost 5 bases, and 11 bases lay between the germline ends. The CDR3 here is CASSVDTLDTQYF. CDR3 DNA sequence: TGTGCCAGCAGCGTGGACACGTTAGATACGCAGTATTTT.

V and J are TRBV27 and TRBJ1-3; D remains ambiguous. The CDR3 loop spans 16 amino acids. Germline-derived CDR1 and CDR2 are MNHEY and SMNVEV (reference sequence). The ends were cut back, 6 bases at V and 0 bases at J, with 15 bases in the middle. CDR3 in DNA: TGTGCCAGCAGCCCCGACCCCGCCAGCTCTGGAAACACCATATATTTT. Its protein product is CASSPDPASSGNTIYF.

The chain joins TRBV4-1 to TRBJ2-7; no firm D call. V was trimmed by 4 bases and J by 0 bases, leaving 13 bases between them. Looked up from germline, CDR1 is MGHRA and CDR2 is YSYEKL. This CDR3 is built from 15 residues. CDR3 in DNA: TGCGCCAGCAGCCCTTCTTCTAAGAGCTCCTACGAGCAGTACTTC. Translation: CASSPSSKSSYEQYF.

This clone was picked up a small number of times. This chain's CDR3 is CASGTGGRTEAFF. In DNA form, the CDR3 reads TGTGCTAGTGGGACAGGGGGGCGAACTGAAGCTTTCTTT. J is TRBJ1-1 and V is TRBV12-5; TRBD1 aligns across 9 bases. Germline values: CDR1 LGHNT, CDR2 FRNRAP. J lost 5 bases, V lost 6 bases, and 4 bases had no gene match. The CDR3 loop spans 13 amino acids. Supplemented by reference TRBV12-5 and TRBJ1-1, the full variable domain reads DARVTQTPRHKVTEMGQEVTMRCQPILGHNTVFWYRQTMMQGLELLAYFRNRAPLDDSGMPKDRFSAEMPDATLATLKIQPSEPRDSAVYFCASGTGGRTEAFFGQGTRLTVV.

The V call is TRBV30, the J call TRBJ2-3, with 8 bases fitting TRBD2. V lost 0 bases, J lost 4 bases, and 6 bases stayed unmatched. The CDR3 is 15 amino acids. Germline CDR1 reads GTSNPN; CDR2 reads SVGIG (reference sequence). CDR3 sequence reads: CAWSVEREYSDTQYF. DNA for the CDR3: TGTGCCTGGAGTGTTGAGCGGGAGTACTCAGATACGCAGTATTTT.

This chain connects TRBV5-1 to TRBJ2-1; tentative D call: TRBD2 (6 bases). V lost 1 base to trimming and J lost 6 bases, with 29 bases between them. This CDR3 is built from 20 residues. Germline V gives CDR1 SGHRS, CDR2 YFSETQ. CDR3 in DNA: TGCGCCAGCAGCTTGATAACCATAAGGGATCCGGGAGTCTCAACCAATGAGCAGTTCTTC. Translating it yields CASSLITIRDPGVSTNEQFF.

As to this clone: The sample carries other DNA sequences with the same CDR3. The chain combines TRBV19 with TRBJ1-1, with D unresolved. The CDR3 has 15 amino acids. Between the trimmed V and J ends, which lost 1 base and 0 bases, there was a span of 9 bases. The germline V gene encodes CDR1 LNHDA and CDR2 SQIVND (reference sequence). The CDR3 is CASSIGPGMNTEAFF. The CDR3 bases are TGTGCCAGTAGTATAGGCCCGGGAATGAACACTGAAGCTTTCTTT.

The genes are TRBV28 and TRBJ2-7; 12 bases fit TRBD2. The germline V gene encodes CDR1 MDHEN and CDR2 SYDVKM. V gave up 2 bases and J gave up 9 bases; unmatched junction bases: 8. This CDR3 spans 15 amino acids. Here the CDR3 reads CASSLLRLAGDSQYF. The CDR3 DNA is TGTGCCAGCAGTTTACTTCGACTAGCGGGAGATTCGCAGTACTTC.

The chain has TRBV4-1 and TRBJ2-1; D gene uncertain. V lost 0 bases, J lost 4 bases, and 25 bases lay in between. CDR3 length equals 20 residues. Per germline, CDR1 MGHRA and CDR2 YSYEKL. The CDR3 loop reads CASSQDKIGSQITEYNEQFF. Written as DNA, the CDR3 is TGCGCCAGCAGCCAAGATAAGATCGGCAGTCAGATCACAGAGTACAATGAGCAGTTCTTC.

Only one count was recorded for this clone. The V call is TRBV7-9, the J call TRBJ2-1, with 14 bases identical to TRBD2. Germline V gene lookup returns CDR1 SEHNR and CDR2 FQNEAQ (reference sequence). The J segment lost 0 bases and the V segment lost 5 bases, leaving 9 bases of the junction unmatched. The CDR3 extends over 19 amino acids. CDR3 amino acids: CASSAGTSGSVSSYNEQFF. The CDR3 DNA reads TGTGCCAGCAGCGCCGGGACTAGCGGGAGCGTAAGCTCCTACAATGAGCAGTTCTTC.

The chain is built from TRBV9 and TRBJ2-5; D is perhaps TRBD1 (5 bases). Germline V CDR1 and CDR2: SGDLS, YYNGEE. The CDR3 runs to 16 residues. V was pared by 2 bases and J by 4 bases, with 18 bases between. The chain's CDR3 is CASSVSGLVAGETQYF. The CDR3 nucleotides read TGTGCCAGCAGCGTTTCAGGGTTAGTGGCTGGAGAGACCCAGTACTTC.

The chain links TRBV9 to TRBJ1-1; D is possibly TRBD1 (5 bases). The CDR3 runs to 17 residues. The V gene's germline CDR1 is SGDLS and CDR2 YYNGEE. Trimming cost V 3 bases and J 0 bases, with 18 bases left between them. CDR3 sequence reads: CASSAQHPTDMNTEAFF. As DNA, the CDR3 is TGTGCCAGCAGCGCCCAACATCCCACGGACATGAACACTGAAGCTTTCTTT.

The genes are TRBV5-5 and TRBJ1-5; D not resolved. V was shortened by 4 bases and J by 16 bases, with 21 bases between the two germline ends. This CDR3 is built from 13 residues. From germline, CDR1 is SGHKS and CDR2 YYEKEE (reference sequence). The CDR3 DNA reads TGTGCCAGCAGCCATGCCGGAGGTGGAGGAGAACATTTT. It encodes CASSHAGGGGEHF.

The chain uses TRBV12-1 and TRBJ2-1; the table gives TRBD2 as D, unverified against the DNA. TRBV12-1 is tagged as a pseudogene. This CDR3 contains 17 residues. CDR3 loop: CASSLDLAGGFCDEQFF. CDR3 DNA sequence: TGTGCCAGCAGCCTGGATTTAGCGGGAGGCTTTTGCGATGAGCAGTTCTTC.

V usage is TRBV11-3 and J usage is TRBJ2-7; 7 bases agree with TRBD1. The CDR3 runs 14 residues. With 4 bases clipped from V and 4 bases from J, the junction kept 7 bases outside the gene matches. In germline, CDR1 is SGHNT, CDR2 YENEEA. CDR3 loop: CASSSEGRGYEQYF. CDR3 DNA: TGTGCCAGCAGCTCCGAGGGCAGGGGGTACGAGCAGTACTTC.

The CDR3 loop is CASSGGLAGSYEQYF. The CDR3 region has the DNA TGTGCCAGCAGCGGGGGACTAGCGGGGTCCTACGAGCAGTACTTC. The chain couples TRBV5-4 to TRBJ2-7; TRBD2 matches at 13 bases. Germline V gene lookup returns CDR1 SGHNT and CDR2 YYREEE (reference sequence). Trimming removed 4 bases from V and 1 base from J; junction bases left unmatched: 2. This CDR3 region has 15 residues.

The chain is built from TRBV4-3 and TRBJ2-1; 9 bases match TRBD1. The J segment lost 10 bases and the V segment lost 3 bases, leaving 7 bases of the junction unmatched. Germline CDR1 and CDR2: LGHNA and YSLEER. CDR3 size: 14 residues. The CDR3 is CASSHGTGSLEQFF. Here the CDR3 DNA reads TGCGCCAGCAGCCATGGGACAGGGTCCCTAGAGCAGTTCTTC.

Regarding this clone: Distinct nucleotide sequences in the sample also encode this CDR3. CDR3 loop: CASSLLAGGSYEQYF. The CDR3 coding sequence is TGTGCCAGCAGTTTACTAGCGGGAGGCTCCTACGAGCAGTACTTC. The chain is built from TRBV27 and TRBJ2-7, with TRBD2 identical over 11 bases. This CDR3 spans 15 amino acids. Trimming at V came to 2 bases and at J to 0 bases, leaving 0 bases not matched to a gene. In germline, CDR1 is MNHEY, CDR2 SMNVEV (reference sequence).

This clone was seen a single time. The chain couples TRBV7-9 to TRBJ2-7, with 15 bases matching TRBD2. Germline V gives CDR1 SEHNR, CDR2 FQNEAQ (reference sequence). J gave up 5 bases and V 4 bases, and 3 bases lay outside the gene matches. The CDR3 is 15 amino acids. The CDR3 sequence is CASSWTSGRVDEQYF. CDR3 coding DNA: TGTGCCAGCAGCTGGACTAGCGGGAGGGTCGACGAGCAGTACTTC.

The V call is TRBV9, the J call TRBJ2-1; either TRBD1 or TRBD2 may fit D (5 bases each). Germline CDR1 and CDR2: SGDLS and YYNGEE. Between the trimmed V and J ends, which lost 3 bases and 1 base, there was a span of 20 bases. This CDR3 has 18 residues. The CDR3 spells CASSENEGRRTSYNEQFF. The CDR3 coding sequence is TGTGCCAGCAGCGAGAACGAGGGACGCCGGACGTCCTACAATGAGCAGTTCTTC. The variable domain in full, with the rest retrieved from reference TRBV9 and TRBJ2-1, is DSGVTQTPKHLITATGQRVTLRCSPRSGDLSVYWYQQSLDQGLQFLIQYYNGEERAKGNILERFSAQQFPDLHSELNLSSLELGDSALYFCASSENEGRRTSYNEQFFGPGTRLTVL.

The chain couples TRBV6-5 to TRBJ2-2; a possible D gene is TRBD2 (5 bases). The CDR3 covers 16 residues. The ends were cut back, 2 bases at V and 4 bases at J, with 14 bases in the middle. Germline values: CDR1 MNHEY, CDR2 SVGAGI. The CDR3 DNA reads as TGTGCCAGCAGTTACGACCGGACGGGGAGCACCGGGGAGCTGTTTTTT. Its protein product is CASSYDRTGSTGELFF.

J is TRBJ2-1 and V is TRBV19; D gene unclear. This CDR3 comprises 13 residues. The germline gives CDR1 LNHDA, CDR2 SQIVND (reference sequence). Trimming took 7 bases from V and 6 from J, leaving 13 bases between them. The CDR3 DNA reads TGTGCCAGTACCTCTCGGCTTTCCAATGAGCAGTTCTTC. Amino acid sequence: CASTSRLSNEQFF.

J is TRBJ2-3 and V is TRBV29-1; 12 bases agree with TRBD1. The CDR3 covers 14 residues. Germline lookup yields CDR1 SQVTM and CDR2 ANQGSEA. V shed 6 bases, J shed 6 bases, and the junction held 7 bases outside the gene matches. The CDR3: CSVLGQGAWDTQYF. Written as DNA, the CDR3 is TGCAGCGTGCTGGGACAGGGGGCTTGGGATACGCAGTATTTT.

V is TRBV27 and J is TRBJ2-3; D remains unclear. The germline V gene encodes CDR1 MNHEY and CDR2 SMNVEV (reference sequence). This CDR3 region has 16 residues. V dropped 1 base and J dropped 1 base, with 12 bases sitting between them. This chain's CDR3 is CASSLLTPHGTDTQYF. CDR3 bases: TGTGCCAGCAGTTTATTGACTCCCCATGGCACAGATACGCAGTATTTT.

The chain has TRBV7-9 and TRBJ2-7, with D unresolved. Trimming removed 5 bases at V and 3 bases at J, with 11 bases between. Germline CDR1 SEHNR, CDR2 FQNEAQ (reference sequence). The CDR3 has 13 residues. The CDR3: CASSGVRRYEQYF. CDR3 nucleotide sequence: TGTGCCAGCAGCGGGGTACGACGCTACGAGCAGTACTTC.

The chain links TRBV5-6 to TRBJ2-1; 10 nucleotides agree with TRBD2. The CDR3 extends over 16 amino acids. V was pared by 4 bases and J by 9 bases, with 13 bases of the junction left unmatched. Per germline, CDR1 SGHDT and CDR2 YYEEEE. The CDR3 DNA follows: TGTGCCAGCAGCCCCTCCTATCTAGCGGGAGTGCGTGAGCAGTTCTTC. This gives the protein CASSPSYLAGVREQFF.

The CDR3 nucleotides are TGTGCCACCAGCAGAGATCGGGAGGAATCTGGGGCCAACGTCCTGACTTTC. It codes for CATSRDREESGANVLTF. The chain employs TRBV15 and TRBJ2-6, with 7 nucleotides matching TRBD2. The CDR3 covers 17 residues. Trimming cost V 0 bases and J 1 base; bases outside gene matches: 3. The germline CDR1 and CDR2 sequences are LNHNV and YYDKDF (reference sequence).

This rearrangement joins TRBV10-3 to TRBJ2-7; TRBD2 matches at 15 bases. Germline assignment: CDR1 ENHRY and CDR2 SYGVKD. The junction had 7 bases not matched to a gene; V was cut back by 5 bases and J by 5 bases. This CDR3 spans 16 amino acids. This CDR3 reads CAISIRTSGREHEQYF. The CDR3 DNA sequence: TGTGCCATCAGTATTAGGACTAGCGGGAGGGAACACGAGCAGTACTTC.